Here is one TCR beta chain with its context. The data derive from a study of blood T cell repertoires in COVID-19. Sequencing used immunoSEQ multiplex PCR; TCRdb keeps in-frame clones, though not all of them. This table holds around 300,000 clones, about 91% found once. Germline values: CDR1 LNHDA, CDR2 SQIVND (reference sequence). The CDR3 has 16 amino acids. The V and J ends lost 6 bases and 1 base, in that order; junction bases with no gene match: 8. Material: peripheral blood. The receptor's source is a woman in her 30s with COVID-19, enrolled during active disease. The chain couples TRBV19 to TRBJ2-3; 9 bases match TRBD2. The CDR3 DNA reads TGTGCCAGTAGCTCCCCGGCTAGCGGGGGCACAGATACGCAGTATTTT. It is translated as CASSSPASGGTDTQYF.